The clone carrying this T cell receptor beta chain has only one observation. These data come from a study of long-term antiretroviral therapy in people with HIV. With 0 bases clipped from V and 4 bases from J, the junction kept 1 base outside the gene matches. The CDR3 covers 15 residues. Germline assignment: CDR1 KGHSH and CDR2 LQKENI. An immunoSEQ assay, version v3.0, was performed at survey level. Sequenced by immunoSEQ multiplex PCR; TCRdb stores in-frame clones only, minus some. The data show more than 15,000 clones, with around 80% seen just once and roughly 8.5% held by the top ten. The material was unsorted PBMCs, obtained at the start of antiretroviral therapy, before treatment. This clonotype was obtained from a woman between 40 and 50 years old with HIV. The chain is built from TRBV18 and TRBJ2-2, with 8 bases matching TRBD1. The CDR3 loop is CASSPPGQGTGELFF. The CDR3 nucleotides read TGTGCCAGCTCACCACCCGGACAGGGCACCGGGGAGCTGTTTTTT.